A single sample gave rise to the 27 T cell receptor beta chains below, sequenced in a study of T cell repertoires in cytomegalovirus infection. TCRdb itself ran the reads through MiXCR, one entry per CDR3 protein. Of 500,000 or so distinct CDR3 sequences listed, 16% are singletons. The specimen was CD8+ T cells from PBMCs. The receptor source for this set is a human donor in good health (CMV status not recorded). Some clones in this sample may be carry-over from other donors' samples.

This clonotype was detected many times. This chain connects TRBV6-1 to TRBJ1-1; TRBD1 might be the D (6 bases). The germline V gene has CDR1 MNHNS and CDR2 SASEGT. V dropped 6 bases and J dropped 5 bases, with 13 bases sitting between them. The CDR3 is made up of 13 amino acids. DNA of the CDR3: TGTGCCAGCAGAGGGGGAGTACGGACTGAAGCTTTCTTT. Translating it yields CASRGGVRTEAFF.

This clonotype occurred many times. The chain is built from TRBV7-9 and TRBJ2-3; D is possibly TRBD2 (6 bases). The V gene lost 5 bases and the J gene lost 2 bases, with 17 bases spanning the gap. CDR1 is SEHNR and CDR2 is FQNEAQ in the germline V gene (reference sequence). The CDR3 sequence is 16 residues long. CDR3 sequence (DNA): TGTGCCAGCAGCGGGCAGGAGGGGCCCACCACAGATACGCAGTATTTT. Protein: CASSGQEGPTTDTQYF. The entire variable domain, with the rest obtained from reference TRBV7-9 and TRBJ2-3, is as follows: DTGVSQNPRHKITKRGQNVTFRCDPISEHNRLYWYRQTLGQGPEFLTYFQNEAQLEKSRLLSDRFSAERPKGSFSTLEIQRTEQGDSAMYLCASSGQEGPTTDTQYFGPGTRLTVL.

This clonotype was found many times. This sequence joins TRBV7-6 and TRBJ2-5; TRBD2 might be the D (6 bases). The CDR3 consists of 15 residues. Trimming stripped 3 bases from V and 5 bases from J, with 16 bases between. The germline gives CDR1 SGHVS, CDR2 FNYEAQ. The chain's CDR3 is CASSLEGTGEETQYF. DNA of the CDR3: TGTGCCAGCAGCTTGGAGGGGACGGGAGAGGAGACCCAGTACTTC.

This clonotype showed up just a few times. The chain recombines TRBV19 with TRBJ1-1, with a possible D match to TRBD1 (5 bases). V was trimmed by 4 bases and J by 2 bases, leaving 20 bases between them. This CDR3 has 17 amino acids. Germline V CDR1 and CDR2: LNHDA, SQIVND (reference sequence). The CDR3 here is CASSTTVSGRINTEAFF. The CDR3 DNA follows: TGTGCCAGTAGTACGACAGTGTCCGGTCGGATAAACACTGAAGCTTTCTTT.

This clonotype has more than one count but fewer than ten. The CDR3 bases are TGTGCCAGCAGTTTTACGACCGGGACAGGCACAGATACGCAGTATTTT. Translated, it gives CASSFTTGTGTDTQYF. V is TRBV27 and J is TRBJ2-3; TRBD1 matches at 7 bases. J gave up 1 base and V 3 bases, and 7 bases lay outside the gene matches. The V gene's germline CDR1 is MNHEY and CDR2 SMNVEV (reference sequence). This CDR3 spans 16 amino acids.

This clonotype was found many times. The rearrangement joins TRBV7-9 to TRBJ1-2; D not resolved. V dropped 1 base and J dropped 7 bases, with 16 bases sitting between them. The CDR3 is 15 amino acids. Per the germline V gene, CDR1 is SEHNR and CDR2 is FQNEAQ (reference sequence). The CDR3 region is CASSLGQILAGGYTF. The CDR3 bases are TGTGCCAGCAGCTTAGGCCAGATTTTGGCCGGTGGCTACACCTTC.

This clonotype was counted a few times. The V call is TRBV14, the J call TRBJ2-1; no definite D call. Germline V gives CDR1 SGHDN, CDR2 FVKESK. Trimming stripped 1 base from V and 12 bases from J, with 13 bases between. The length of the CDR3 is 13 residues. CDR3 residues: CASSQVGFSTQFF. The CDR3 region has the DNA TGTGCCAGCAGCCAAGTGGGCTTTAGTACGCAGTTCTTC.

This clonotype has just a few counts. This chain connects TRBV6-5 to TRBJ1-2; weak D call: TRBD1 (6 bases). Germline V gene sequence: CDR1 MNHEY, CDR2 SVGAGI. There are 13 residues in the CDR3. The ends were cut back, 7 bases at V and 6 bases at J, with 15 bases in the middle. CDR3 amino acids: CASTDDWGHGYTF. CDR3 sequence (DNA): TGTGCCAGCACCGACGATTGGGGGCATGGCTACACCTTC.

The CDR3: CASSQGLVAYNEQFF. In DNA, the CDR3 is TGTGCCAGCAGTCAGGGACTAGTGGCCTACAATGAGCAGTTCTTC. The gene calls are TRBV7-6 and TRBJ2-1; TRBD2 matches 8 bases. The CDR3 has 15 amino acids. The trim removed 6 bases at V and 2 bases at J, leaving 6 bases unmatched. CDR1 is SGHVS and CDR2 is FNYEAQ in the germline V gene.

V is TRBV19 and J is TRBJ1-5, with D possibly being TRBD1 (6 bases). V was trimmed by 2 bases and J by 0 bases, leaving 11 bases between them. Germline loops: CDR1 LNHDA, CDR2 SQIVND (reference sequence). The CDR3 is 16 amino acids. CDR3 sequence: CASSISGDISNQPQHF. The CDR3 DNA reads TGTGCCAGTAGTATATCCGGGGACATTAGCAATCAGCCCCAGCATTTT. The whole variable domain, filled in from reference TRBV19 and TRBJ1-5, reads DGGITQSPKYLFRKEGQNVTLSCEQNLNHDAMYWYRQDPGQGLRLIYYSQIVNDFQKGDIAEGYSVSREKKESFPLTVTSAQKNPTAFYLCASSISGDISNQPQHFGDGTRLSIL.

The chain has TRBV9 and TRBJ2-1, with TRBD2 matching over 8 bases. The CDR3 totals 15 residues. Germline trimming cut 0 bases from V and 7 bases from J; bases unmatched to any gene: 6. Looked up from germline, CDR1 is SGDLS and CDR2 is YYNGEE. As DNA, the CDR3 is TGTGCCAGCAGCGTAGACAGCGGGAGAGGGAATGAGCAGTTCTTC. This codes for CASSVDSGRGNEQFF.

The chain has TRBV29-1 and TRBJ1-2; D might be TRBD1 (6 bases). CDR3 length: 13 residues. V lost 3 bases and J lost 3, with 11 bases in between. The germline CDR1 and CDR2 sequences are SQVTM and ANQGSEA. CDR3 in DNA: TGCAGCGTTGATCGGGGGGCGCACTATGGCTACACCTTC. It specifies CSVDRGAHYGYTF. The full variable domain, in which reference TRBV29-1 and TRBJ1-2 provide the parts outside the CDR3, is SAVISQKPSRDICQRGTSLTIQCQVDSQVTMMFWYRQQPGQSLTLIATANQGSEATYESGFVIDKFPISRPNLTFSTLTVSNMSPEDSSIYLCSVDRGAHYGYTFGSGTRLTVV.

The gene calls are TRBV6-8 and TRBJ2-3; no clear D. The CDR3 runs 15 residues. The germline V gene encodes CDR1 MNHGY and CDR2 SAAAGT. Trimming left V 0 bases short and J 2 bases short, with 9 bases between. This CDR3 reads CASSYSTGLTDTQYF. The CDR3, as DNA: TGTGCCAGCAGTTACTCGACCGGTCTCACAGATACGCAGTATTTT.

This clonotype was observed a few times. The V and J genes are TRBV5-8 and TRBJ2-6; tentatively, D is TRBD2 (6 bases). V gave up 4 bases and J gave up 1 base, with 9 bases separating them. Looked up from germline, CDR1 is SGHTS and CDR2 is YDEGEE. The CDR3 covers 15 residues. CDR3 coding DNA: TGTGCCAGCAGCCCGGGAGAGTCTGGGGCCAACGTCCTGACTTTC. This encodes CASSPGESGANVLTF.

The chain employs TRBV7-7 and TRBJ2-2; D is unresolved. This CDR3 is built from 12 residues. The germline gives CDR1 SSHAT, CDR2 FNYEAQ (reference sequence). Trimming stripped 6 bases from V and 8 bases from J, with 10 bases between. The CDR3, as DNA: TGTGCCAGCAGTCCCATCCCTGGGGAGCTGTTTTTT. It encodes CASSPIPGELFF. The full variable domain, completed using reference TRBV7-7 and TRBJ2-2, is GAGVSQSPRYKVTKRGQDVTLRCDPISSHATLYWYQQALGQGPEFLTYFNYEAQPDKSGLPSDRFSAERPEGSISTLTIQRTEQRDSAMYRCASSPIPGELFFGEGSRLTVL.

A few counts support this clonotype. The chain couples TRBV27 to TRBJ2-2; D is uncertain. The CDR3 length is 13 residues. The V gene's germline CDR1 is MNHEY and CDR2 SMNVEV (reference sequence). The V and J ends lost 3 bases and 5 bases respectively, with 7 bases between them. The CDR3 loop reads CASSFFRTGELFF. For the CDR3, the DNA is TGTGCCAGCAGTTTTTTTCGGACCGGGGAGCTGTTTTTT.

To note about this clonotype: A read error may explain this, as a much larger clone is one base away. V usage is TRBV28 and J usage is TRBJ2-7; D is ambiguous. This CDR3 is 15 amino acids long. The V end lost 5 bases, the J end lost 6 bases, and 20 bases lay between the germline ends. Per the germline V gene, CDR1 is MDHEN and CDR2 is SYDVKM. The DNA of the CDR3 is TGTGCCAGCAGTATCGTCCGGGTATCCCCTTGCGAGCAGTACTTC. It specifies CASSIVRVSPCEQYF.

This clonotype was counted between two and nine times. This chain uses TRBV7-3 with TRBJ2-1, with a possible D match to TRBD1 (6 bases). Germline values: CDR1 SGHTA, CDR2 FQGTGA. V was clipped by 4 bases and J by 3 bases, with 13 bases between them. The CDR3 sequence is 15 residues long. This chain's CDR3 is CASSSLGAGYNEQFF. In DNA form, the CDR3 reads TGTGCCAGCAGCTCCCTGGGGGCGGGCTACAATGAGCAGTTCTTC.

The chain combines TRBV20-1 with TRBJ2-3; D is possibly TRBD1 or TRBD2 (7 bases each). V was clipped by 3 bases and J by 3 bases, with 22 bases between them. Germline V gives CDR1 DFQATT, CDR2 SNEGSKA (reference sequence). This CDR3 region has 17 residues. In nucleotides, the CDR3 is TGCAGTGCTAGGCCGATGGGAGGGGGCTTTTGGACAGATACGCAGTATTTT. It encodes CSARPMGGGFWTDTQYF.

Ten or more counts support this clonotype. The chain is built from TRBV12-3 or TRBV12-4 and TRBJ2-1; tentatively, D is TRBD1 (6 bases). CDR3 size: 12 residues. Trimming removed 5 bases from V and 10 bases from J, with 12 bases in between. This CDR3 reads CASSPQGTEQFF. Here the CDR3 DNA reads TGTGCCAGCAGTCCACAGGGAACAGAGCAGTTCTTC.

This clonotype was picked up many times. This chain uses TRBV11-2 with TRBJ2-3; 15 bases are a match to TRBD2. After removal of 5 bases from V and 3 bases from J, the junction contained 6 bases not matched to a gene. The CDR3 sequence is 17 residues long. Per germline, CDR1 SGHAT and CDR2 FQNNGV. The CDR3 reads CASSDGTSGGRTDTQYF. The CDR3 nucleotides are TGTGCCAGCAGCGACGGGACTAGCGGGGGGAGGACAGATACGCAGTATTTT.

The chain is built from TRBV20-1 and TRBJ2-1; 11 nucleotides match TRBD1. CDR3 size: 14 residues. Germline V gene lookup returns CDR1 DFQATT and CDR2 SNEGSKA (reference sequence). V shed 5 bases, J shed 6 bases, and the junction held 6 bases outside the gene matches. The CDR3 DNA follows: TGCAGTGCTCGAGGGGGACAGGGGGGCAATGAGCAGTTCTTC. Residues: CSARGGQGGNEQFF.

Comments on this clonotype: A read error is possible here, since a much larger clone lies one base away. CDR3 coding DNA: TGTACCAGCAGCTCAGGCGGGAGGGTTGAGCAGTTCTTC. Translation: CTSSSGGRVEQFF. The rearrangement uses TRBV5-6 and TRBJ2-1; 9 nucleotides match TRBD2. The V gene's germline CDR1 is SGHDT and CDR2 YYEEEE. This CDR3 contains 13 residues.

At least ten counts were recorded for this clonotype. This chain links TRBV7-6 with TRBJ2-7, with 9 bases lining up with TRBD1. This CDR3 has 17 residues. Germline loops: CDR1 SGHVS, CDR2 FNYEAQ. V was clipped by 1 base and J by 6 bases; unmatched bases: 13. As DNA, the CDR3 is TGTGCCAGCAGCTTAGAGGTAGATCTGGGACAGGGATTCGAGCAGTACTTC. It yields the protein CASSLEVDLGQGFEQYF.

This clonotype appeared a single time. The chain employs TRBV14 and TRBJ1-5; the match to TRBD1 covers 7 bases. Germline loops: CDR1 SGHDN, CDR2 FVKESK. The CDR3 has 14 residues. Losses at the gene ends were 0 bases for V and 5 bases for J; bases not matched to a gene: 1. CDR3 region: CASSQEGGYQPQHF. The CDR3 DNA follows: TGTGCCAGCAGCCAAGAAGGGGGCTATCAGCCCCAGCATTTT.

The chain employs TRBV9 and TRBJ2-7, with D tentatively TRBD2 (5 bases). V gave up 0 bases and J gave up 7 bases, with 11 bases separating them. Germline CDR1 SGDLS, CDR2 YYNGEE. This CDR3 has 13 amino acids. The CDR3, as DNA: TGTGCCAGCAGCGTAGCGGGATACGGAGAGCAGTACTTC. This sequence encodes CASSVAGYGEQYF. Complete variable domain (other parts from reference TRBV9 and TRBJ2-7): DSGVTQTPKHLITATGQRVTLRCSPRSGDLSVYWYQQSLDQGLQFLIQYYNGEERAKGNILERFSAQQFPDLHSELNLSSLELGDSALYFCASSVAGYGEQYFGPGTRLTVT.

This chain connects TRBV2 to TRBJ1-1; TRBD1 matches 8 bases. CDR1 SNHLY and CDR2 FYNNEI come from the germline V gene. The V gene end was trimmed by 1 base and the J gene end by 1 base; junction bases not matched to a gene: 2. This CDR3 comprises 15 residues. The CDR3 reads CASSEGTGWNTEAFF. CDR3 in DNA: TGTGCCAGCAGTGAAGGGACAGGGTGGAACACTGAAGCTTTCTTT.